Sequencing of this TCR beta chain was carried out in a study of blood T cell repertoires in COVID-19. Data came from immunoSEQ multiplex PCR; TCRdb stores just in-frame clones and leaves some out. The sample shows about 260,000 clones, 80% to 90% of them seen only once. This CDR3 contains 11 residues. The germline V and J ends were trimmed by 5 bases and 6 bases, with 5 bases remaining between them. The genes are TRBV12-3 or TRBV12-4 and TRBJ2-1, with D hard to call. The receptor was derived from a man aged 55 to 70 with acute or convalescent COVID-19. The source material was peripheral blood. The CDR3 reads CASSQSNEQFF. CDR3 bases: TGTGCCAGCAGTCAATCCAATGAGCAGTTCTTC.